Listed here is a single TCR beta chain. Its specificity is unknown. The protocol was immunoSEQ multiplex PCR, while the TCRdb copy is restricted to in-frame clones and leaves out a portion. The sample contains 9,500 to 15,000 clones, around four fifths of which appear only once. This CDR3 comprises 13 residues. Germline V gene sequence: CDR1 PRHDT, CDR2 FYEKMQ (reference sequence). V lost 3 bases, J lost 6 bases, and 11 bases lay in between. The sample is drawn from a study of radiotherapy plus CTLA-4 blockade in lung cancer. Study at large: Objective response rate was roughly 19%; disease control rate, 25% to 35%.

Those patients who had chemo-refractory metastatic non-small-cell lung cancer were given focal radiation along with CTLA-4 blockade through ipilimumab. Findings and limits, study-wide: Blood TCR clones of tumor origin expanded after radiotherapy plus ipilimumab.

The origin of this receptor is a human donor with non-small cell lung cancer that progressed on radiotherapy plus ipilimumab. This chain links TRBV13 with TRBJ1-1; no clear D gene. This material consisted of peripheral blood, taken from a patient treated with radiotherapy plus ipilimumab. The CDR3 region is CASSLRTQPEAFF. CDR3 sequence (DNA): TGTGCCAGCAGCTTGAGAACCCAACCTGAAGCTTTCTTT.